The TCR beta chain under discussion was sequenced for a study of CD8 T cells in Susac syndrome (dated by TCRdb to between 2018 and 2021). With regard to the full study: Repertoire sequencing was used to test whether CD8+ T cell activation and differentiation in Susac syndrome was antigen driven. The clonality of the CD8+ T cell repertoire was compared across approximately 11 healthy donors, around 14 Susac syndrome patients and 15 multiple sclerosis patients.

Peripheral blood CD8+ and CD4+ T cells from healthy donors, Susac syndrome patients and multiple sclerosis patients were profiled by high-throughput TCR beta sequencing. The multiple sclerosis controls were treatment-naive patients who had stable or active relapsing-remitting disease and met the revised McDonald criteria. Bulk CD8+ and CD4+ T cells were purified magnetically by negative isolation, whereas CD8+ TEMRA cells were enriched by FACS. Blood was drawn into EDTA tubes, processed within 24 hours, and PBMCs were isolated by density gradient centrifugation. PBMCs intended for TCR sequencing were cryopreserved in liquid nitrogen and were subsequently thawed in a 37 degrees C water bath. The sorted or isolated CD4+, CD8+ and CD8+ TEMRA cells reached a purity of at least 90%. As regards this clonotype: What this receptor recognizes is not known. No much larger clone exists at a distance of one base, and base qualities are not known.

Here V drops 2 bases and J drops 5 bases, and the junction holds 7 bases not matched to any gene. CDR1 and CDR2 (SGHRS, YFSETQ) derive from the germline V gene. The CDR3 goes from the cysteine to the phenylalanine over 14 residues. Only the CDR3 DNA stays, 42 bases, in frame from base 1. Study-wide conclusions, independent of this receptor: The number of individuals in the TCR sequencing and HLA analysis was acknowledged as relatively small.

RNA was extracted using the RNeasy kit, and about 0.45 to 1 ug of the RNA was reverse transcribed with random hexamers. The immunoSEQ multiplex PCR assay, which covers 54 Vbeta and 13 Jbeta segments, was used to amplify TCR beta CDR3 regions. Bias from PCR amplification was corrected by using a synthetic template baseline for primer optimization and for computational correction. From the authors' description of their analysis: Only productive sequences were kept, with reads annotated to V, D and J genes according to IMGT and analyzed in immunoSEQ Analyzer. Clonality was calculated as one minus the Shannon entropy normalized by log2 of the number of productive unique sequences. For each patient and control, public and private clones were evaluated within the 100 most prevalent clones. Clones were defined as Susac-specific if absent from the healthy and MS cohorts, from 1052 published viral clones and from other ImmuneACCESS disease sequences. The public reads were quality trimmed at Q25 with fastp and then assembled into clones with MiXCR by TCRdb, keeping productive beta chains. Rows matching on CDR3 protein sequence are summarized as one entry with the most common DNA and genes. For this entry, the V and J calls and clone size follow TCRdb and not the study's own pipeline. Present in this sample are 45,000 to 60,000 distinct CDR3 sequences, just over 90% of which were seen just once. Around 0.49% of the sample belongs to the ten largest clones.

Sequencing was carried out using CD8+ T cells from PBMCs. The origin of this receptor is a human donor with multiple sclerosis. The chain links TRBV5-1 with TRBJ2-7, with TRBD1 identical over 7 junction bases. CDR3 reads: CASSFVTGMDEQYF. The DNA is as follows: TGCGCCAGCAGCTTTGTGACAGGGATGGACGAGCAGTACTTC.